A single T cell receptor (beta chain) is shown here with its context. For recovered donors of Cohort 3, there were two negative PCRs, clearance, or symptom resolution. Assay: immunoSEQ multiplex PCR; the TCRdb copy retains only in-frame clones and omits some. The data contain around 290,000 clones, around nine tenths of them singletons. The data derive from a study of blood T cell repertoires in COVID-19. This CDR3 has 23 amino acids. In germline, CDR1 is MNHEY, CDR2 SMNVEV (reference sequence). Trimming took 4 bases from V and 4 from J; bases not matched to a gene: 30. Material for sequencing was PBMCs or T cells enriched from blood (not recorded which). The genes are TRBV27 and TRBJ2-2; 7 nucleotides align to TRBD2. The source is a woman between 35 and 50 years old who had recovered from COVID-19. For the CDR3, the DNA is TGTGCCAGCAGTTATTTTTCGGTGGGGGGGACTTACAGCGAGAGGCGTAGCACCGGGGAGCTGTTTTTT. Amino acid sequence: CASSYFSVGGTYSERRSTGELFF.